This paragraph reports one T cell receptor beta chain. This clonotype was recorded a few times. What this receptor recognizes is not known. No much larger clone exists at a distance of one base, and base qualities are not known. This sample is part of a study of T cells in Graves' hyperthyroidism and ophthalmopathy (dated by TCRdb to about 2019). About the study as a whole: Peripheral blood was sampled at the time of initial diagnosis, prior to any treatment. The study also compared thyroid tissue and blood T-cell repertoires from more than 5 Graves' hyperthyroidism patients. To identify TCR V-J signatures that set the groups apart, the researchers used a discovery cohort of 100 patients, made up of 43 with Graves' ophthalmopathy and about 59 with stable Graves' hyperthyroidism. Following sampling, methimazole starting at 30 mg daily was given to hyperthyroidism patients, and high-dose intravenous methylprednisolone was given to ophthalmopathy patients. An independent validation cohort of 18 to 20 hyperthyroidism patients and 15 or so patients who later progressed to ophthalmopathy tested prospective prediction of ophthalmopathy. The paper reports TCR Vbeta CDR3 sequencing of roughly 140 peripheral blood samples: 40 to 45 ophthalmopathy, fewer than 80 hyperthyroidism and approximately 17 progressor patients. The approximately 90 discovery patients were divided at random into training and test sets in a 7:3 ratio. What the study reported, not specific to this receptor: In validation, the model predicted progression to ophthalmopathy a median of roughly six months before onset, with roughly 70% sensitivity and roughly 79% specificity. Sample size was not statistically predetermined, and investigators were not blinded to group allocation. Blood samples also contained most of the expanded thyroid clonotypes (frequency above 0.001), which suggests that blood repertoires may reflect thyroid immune responses. A 13 V-J signature model separated ophthalmopathy from stable hyperthyroidism, with roughly 88% sensitivity and about 81% specificity in cross-validation and 80%/75% in testing.

TCR beta CDR3 regions were amplified from RNA transcripts. A first-round RT-PCR of the TCR CDR3 used the HTBI primer set with the Qiagen OneStep RT-PCR kit. The libraries were constructed in a second round of multiplex PCR and then size-selected and purified. Sequencing of the libraries was done on an Illumina HiSeq2000 using paired-end 100 bp reads. In the source study's methods: SOAPnuke was used to process the raw data, with reads discarded if the reads contained adapters or uncalled bases, had a mean Phred below 15, or lacked an exact constant-primer or identifier match. COPE v1.2.5 was used to merge high-quality paired reads, and clonotypes were defined as unique nucleotide sequences. Clonotypes were aligned to IMGT TRBV, TRBD and TRBJ reference segments using MiTCR v1.1. The analysis was restricted to V-J combinations with a frequency above 0.0001, which together covered about 99% of the repertoires. A TCS score was defined as the ratio between F50 (clonal expansion) and ExV (chaos), using BLOSUM62-based TCRdist between CDR3 peptides within each V-J. Welch's t-statistics and random forest reduced 500 to 550 V-J features to 13, which were used in a naive Bayes classifier (R e1071). Using fastp trimming at Q25 and MiXCR clonotype assembly, TCRdb reanalyzed the public sequencing data and kept in-frame beta chains. Every CDR3 protein is listed once, alongside the most common genes and DNA of its rows. The V and J calls and clone size are TCRdb's, not the authors'. The sample contains some 460,000 distinct CDR3 sequences, approximately 14% of them found a single time. The leading ten clones occupy approximately 7.5% of the sample.

Graves' hyperthyroidism was defined as stable when no progression to ophthalmopathy occurred over 18 months of follow-up. The hyperthyroidism patients were between 18 and 65 years old and newly diagnosed, with a disease duration of less than 2 months. Exclusion was applied to patients with uncontrolled infections, other autoimmune diseases, pregnancy or lactation. Diagnoses relied on clinical symptoms, serum thyroxine and TRAb, thyroid ultrasound and orbital computed tomography. Ficoll-Paque density gradient centrifugation was used to isolate PBMCs from around 9.1 ml of fresh peripheral blood. Total RNA was extracted with Trizol reagent, and quality was checked on an Agilent 2100 Bioanalyzer. V and J are truncated by 3 bases and 2 bases respectively, leaving an intervening sequence of 16 bases. From the cysteine up to the phenylalanine, the CDR3 has a length of 16 residues. CDR3 DNA only is kept here, 48 bases in frame from base 1. For CDR1 and CDR2, the germline V gene (reference sequence) lists LNHDA and SQIVND.

The TCR was taken from a woman under 30 with Graves' hyperthyroidism. Sample: blood. Here the chain combines TRBV19 and TRBJ2-5; a confident D gene designation cannot be given. The CDR3 loop reads CASSILGKTKQETQYF. The sequenced DNA is TGTGCCAGTAGTATCTTAGGAAAGACCAAACAAGAGACCCAGTACTTC.